This passage covers 12 T cell receptor beta chains from one sample sequenced in a study of T cell changes during pregnancy in multiple sclerosis. Clones were sequenced by immunoSEQ multiplex PCR, and TCRdb holds only the in-frame ones, with some missing. The profile shows about 120,000 clones, over 85% of them singletons. This sample comprised peripheral blood, obtained before pregnancy. These receptors originate from a female donor with multiple sclerosis, enrolled in a pregnancy study.

This clone turned up a few times. The rearrangement links TRBV5-1 to TRBJ1-5; D is ambiguous. The CDR3 loop spans 14 amino acids. From germline, CDR1 is SGHRS and CDR2 YFSETQ. The germline V and J ends were trimmed by 2 bases and 6 bases, with 12 bases remaining between them. In DNA form, the CDR3 reads TGCGCCAGCAGCTTTGGAGGATGGGGTCAGCCCCAGCATTTT. Protein product: CASSFGGWGQPQHF.

This sequence joins TRBV4-2 and TRBJ2-1; 12 bases fit TRBD2. V dropped 0 bases and J dropped 7; count of bases not matched to a gene: 7. The CDR3 has 17 residues. From germline, CDR1 is LGHNA and CDR2 YNFKEQ. CDR3 sequence reads: CASSQEGTSGGMNEQFF. In nucleotides, the CDR3 is TGTGCCAGCAGCCAAGAAGGAACTAGCGGGGGGATGAATGAGCAGTTCTTC.

In this sample, this clone turned up a few times. The chain joins TRBV2 to TRBJ2-7; 8 nucleotides align to TRBD2. Germline CDR1 reads SNHLY; CDR2 reads FYNNEI. CDR3 size: 17 residues. V dropped 3 bases and J dropped 1; count of bases not matched to a gene: 11. CDR3 residues: CASSERGGLKLSYEQYF. CDR3 nucleotide sequence: TGTGCCAGCAGTGAGCGCGGGGGGCTCAAGCTATCCTACGAGCAGTACTTC.

The chain is built from TRBV15 and TRBJ2-3, with 8 bases aligning to TRBD2. CDR1 is LNHNV and CDR2 is YYDKDF in the germline V gene (reference sequence). J was trimmed by 1 base and V by 0 bases; bases with no gene match: 0. This CDR3 contains 15 residues. CDR3 coding DNA: TGTGCCACCAGCAGAGAGCGGGGGGGCACAGATACGCAGTATTTT. This gives the protein CATSRERGGTDTQYF.

CDR3 DNA: TGCGCCAGCAGCCGTAACCACGGGGGAAGGGCCGGGGAGCTGTTTTTT. This gives the protein CASSRNHGGRAGELFF. The V gene is TRBV4-1, the J gene TRBJ2-2; possibly TRBD2 for D (6 bases). Between the trimmed V and J ends, which lost 4 bases and 6 bases, there was a span of 18 bases. This CDR3 region has 16 residues. Germline V gene lookup returns CDR1 MGHRA and CDR2 YSYEKL.

The chain employs TRBV15 and TRBJ1-1; a weak D match, TRBD1 (6 bases). Germline CDR1 LNHNV, CDR2 YYDKDF (reference sequence). The CDR3 sequence is 15 residues long. The V end was cut by 5 bases, the J end by 7 bases, with 20 bases between. CDR3 sequence reads: CATSPKEDRTIEAFF. The CDR3 DNA reads as TGTGCCACCAGCCCCAAGGAGGACAGAACTATTGAAGCTTTCTTT.

The chain employs TRBV28 and TRBJ2-4; the match to TRBD2 covers 9 bases. J gave up 5 bases and V 3 bases, and 5 bases lay outside the gene matches. The CDR3 totals 15 residues. From germline, CDR1 is MDHEN and CDR2 SYDVKM. For the CDR3, the DNA is TGTGCCAGCAGTTTGGCGGGAGGGCCTCAAAACATTCAGTACTTC. As protein: CASSLAGGPQNIQYF.

V is TRBV19 and J is TRBJ2-1, with D unclear. The ends were cut back, 5 bases at V and 4 bases at J, with 12 bases in the middle. The CDR3 runs 14 residues. CDR1 and CDR2 (germline): LNHDA, SQIVND (reference sequence). As DNA, the CDR3 is TGTGCCAGTAGTGACACTGCTGGATACAATGAGCAGTTCTTC. It specifies CASSDTAGYNEQFF.

This rearrangement joins TRBV5-4 to TRBJ1-1, with a possible D match to TRBD1 (6 bases). V was trimmed by 4 bases and J by 1 base, leaving 11 bases between them. Germline CDR1 and CDR2: SGHNT and YYREEE (reference sequence). This CDR3 comprises 14 residues. In nucleotides, the CDR3 is TGTGCCAGCAGCAAAGGGGGGGGGAACACTGAAGCTTTCTTT. Residues: CASSKGGGNTEAFF. The variable domain in full, with the rest retrieved from reference TRBV5-4 and TRBJ1-1, is ETGVTQSPTHLIKTRGQQVTLRCSSQSGHNTVSWYQQALGQGPQFIFQYYREEENGRGNFPPRFSGLQFPNYSSELNVNALELDDSALYLCASSKGGGNTEAFFGQGTRLTVV.

This sequence joins TRBV27 and TRBJ1-5; a possible D gene is TRBD1 (5 bases). CDR3 size: 14 residues. With 2 bases removed from V and 3 bases from J, the gap between germline ends came to 8 bases. Germline V lookup: CDR1 MNHEY, CDR2 SMNVEV (reference sequence). CDR3 sequence reads: CASSLGANNQPQHF. The CDR3 coding sequence is TGTGCCAGCAGTTTAGGGGCAAACAATCAGCCCCAGCATTTT.

The chain links TRBV6-5 to TRBJ2-4, with 8 bases identical to TRBD1. With 6 bases clipped from V and 7 bases from J, the junction kept 8 bases outside the gene matches. Germline CDR1 MNHEY, CDR2 SVGAGI. The CDR3 sequence is 14 residues long. This CDR3 reads CASRGRTGSNIQYF. CDR3 sequence (DNA): TGTGCCAGCAGGGGGCGGACAGGGAGCAACATTCAGTACTTC.

V and J are TRBV2 and TRBJ2-7; 9 positions match TRBD1. The CDR3 consists of 13 residues. J was trimmed by 2 bases and V by 8 bases; bases with no gene match: 4. CDR1 and CDR2 from the germline V gene are SNHLY and FYNNEI. Here the CDR3 reads CASGDRGAYEQYF. CDR3 in DNA: TGTGCCAGCGGAGACAGGGGGGCCTACGAGCAGTACTTC.